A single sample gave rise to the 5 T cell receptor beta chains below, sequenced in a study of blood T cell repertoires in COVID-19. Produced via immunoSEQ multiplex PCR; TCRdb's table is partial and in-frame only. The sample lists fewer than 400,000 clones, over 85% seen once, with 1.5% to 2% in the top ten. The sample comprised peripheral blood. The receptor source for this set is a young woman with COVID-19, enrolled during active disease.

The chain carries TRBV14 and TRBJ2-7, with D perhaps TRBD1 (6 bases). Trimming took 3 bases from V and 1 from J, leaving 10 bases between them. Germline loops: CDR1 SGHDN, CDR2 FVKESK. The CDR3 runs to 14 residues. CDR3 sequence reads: CASSQIRGSYEQYF. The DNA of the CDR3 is TGTGCCAGCAGCCAGATCAGGGGTTCCTACGAGCAGTACTTC.

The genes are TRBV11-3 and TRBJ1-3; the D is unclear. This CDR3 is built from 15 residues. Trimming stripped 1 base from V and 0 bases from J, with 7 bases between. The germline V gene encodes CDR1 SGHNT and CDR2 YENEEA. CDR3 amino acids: CASSLGFGSGNTIYF. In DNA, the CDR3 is TGTGCCAGCAGCTTAGGGTTCGGCTCTGGAAACACCATATATTTT.

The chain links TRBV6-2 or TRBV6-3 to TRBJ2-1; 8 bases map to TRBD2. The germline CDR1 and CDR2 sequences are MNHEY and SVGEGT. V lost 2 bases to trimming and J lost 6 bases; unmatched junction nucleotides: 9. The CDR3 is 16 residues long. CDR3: CASSYAWRGAFNEQFF. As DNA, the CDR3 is TGTGCCAGCAGTTACGCCTGGCGGGGGGCTTTCAATGAGCAGTTCTTC.

The CDR3 sequence is CASSPAVQGNSPLHF. CDR3 DNA: TGTGCCAGCAGCCCCGCGGTCCAGGGTAATTCACCCCTCCACTTT. The chain combines TRBV21-1 with TRBJ1-6; TRBD1 is the table's D call, not checked against the DNA. TRBV21-1 is an annotated pseudogene. There are 15 residues in the CDR3.

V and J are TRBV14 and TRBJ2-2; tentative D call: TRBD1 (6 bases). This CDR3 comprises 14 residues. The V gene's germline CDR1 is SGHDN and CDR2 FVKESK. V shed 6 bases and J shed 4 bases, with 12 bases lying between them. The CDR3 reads CASRRTGSTGELFF. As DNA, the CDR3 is TGTGCCAGCAGACGAACAGGGAGCACCGGGGAGCTGTTTTTT.